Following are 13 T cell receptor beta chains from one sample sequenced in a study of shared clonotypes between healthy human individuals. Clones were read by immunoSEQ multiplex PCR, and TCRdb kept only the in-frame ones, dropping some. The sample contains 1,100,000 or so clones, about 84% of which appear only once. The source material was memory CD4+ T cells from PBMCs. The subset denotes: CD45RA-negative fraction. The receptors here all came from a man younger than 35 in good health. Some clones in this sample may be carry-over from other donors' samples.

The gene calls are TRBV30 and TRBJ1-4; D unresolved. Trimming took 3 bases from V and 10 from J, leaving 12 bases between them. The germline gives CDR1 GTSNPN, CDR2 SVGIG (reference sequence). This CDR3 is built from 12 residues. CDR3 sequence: CAWRGDGPKLFF. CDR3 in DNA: TGTGCCTGGAGGGGTGACGGGCCAAAACTGTTTTTT.

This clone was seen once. The CDR3 protein is CASSQDNWVYEQYF. The CDR3, as DNA: TGCGCCAGCAGCCAAGACAATTGGGTGTACGAGCAGTACTTC. The chain joins TRBV4-1 to TRBJ2-7; D not resolved. The germline gives CDR1 MGHRA, CDR2 YSYEKL. The length of the CDR3 is 14 residues. Between the trimmed V and J ends, which lost 0 bases and 4 bases, there was a span of 10 bases.

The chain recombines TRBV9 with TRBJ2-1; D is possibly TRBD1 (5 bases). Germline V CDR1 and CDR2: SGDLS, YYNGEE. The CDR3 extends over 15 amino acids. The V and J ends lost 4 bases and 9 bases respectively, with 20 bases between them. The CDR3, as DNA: TGTGCCAGCAGCCCCTGCCCAGGGATAGAATGTGAGCAGTTCTTC. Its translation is CASSPCPGIECEQFF.

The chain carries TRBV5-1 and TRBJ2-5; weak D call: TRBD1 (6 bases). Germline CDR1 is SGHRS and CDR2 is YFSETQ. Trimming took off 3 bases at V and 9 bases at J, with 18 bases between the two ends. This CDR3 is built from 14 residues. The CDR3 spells CASSSQGLRVAQYF. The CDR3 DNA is TGCGCCAGCAGCTCGCAGGGGCTCAGGGTAGCCCAGTACTTC. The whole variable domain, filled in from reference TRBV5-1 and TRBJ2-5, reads KAGVTQTPRYLIKTRGQQVTLSCSPISGHRSVSWYQQTPGQGLQFLFEYFSETQRNKGNFPGRFSGRQFSNSRSEMNVSTLELGDSALYLCASSSQGLRVAQYFGPGTRLLVL.

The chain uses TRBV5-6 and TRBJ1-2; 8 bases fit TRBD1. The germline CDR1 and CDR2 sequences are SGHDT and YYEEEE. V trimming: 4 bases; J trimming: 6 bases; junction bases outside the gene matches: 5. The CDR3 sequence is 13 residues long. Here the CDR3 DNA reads TGTGCCAGCAGCGCTGACAGGGGTGATGGCTACACCTTC. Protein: CASSADRGDGYTF.

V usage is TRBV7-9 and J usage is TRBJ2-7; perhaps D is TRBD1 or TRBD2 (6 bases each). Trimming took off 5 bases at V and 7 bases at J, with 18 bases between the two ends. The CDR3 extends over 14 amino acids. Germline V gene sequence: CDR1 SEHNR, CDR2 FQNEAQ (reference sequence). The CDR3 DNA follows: TGTGCCAGCAGCCGCGGGACACCCCTCGGGGAGCAGTACTTC. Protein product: CASSRGTPLGEQYF.

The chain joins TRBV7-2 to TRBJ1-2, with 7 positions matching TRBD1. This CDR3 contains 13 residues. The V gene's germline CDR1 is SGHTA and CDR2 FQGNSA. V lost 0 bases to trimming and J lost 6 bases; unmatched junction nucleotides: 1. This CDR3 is CASSLATGNGYTF. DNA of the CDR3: TGTGCCAGCAGCTTAGCGACAGGGAATGGCTACACCTTC.

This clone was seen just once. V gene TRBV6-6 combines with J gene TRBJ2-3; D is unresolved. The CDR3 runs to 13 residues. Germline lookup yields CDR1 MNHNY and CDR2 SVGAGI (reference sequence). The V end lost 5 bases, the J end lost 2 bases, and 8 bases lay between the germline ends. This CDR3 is CASSPLNTDTQYF. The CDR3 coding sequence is TGTGCCAGCAGTCCGCTAAACACAGATACGCAGTATTTT.

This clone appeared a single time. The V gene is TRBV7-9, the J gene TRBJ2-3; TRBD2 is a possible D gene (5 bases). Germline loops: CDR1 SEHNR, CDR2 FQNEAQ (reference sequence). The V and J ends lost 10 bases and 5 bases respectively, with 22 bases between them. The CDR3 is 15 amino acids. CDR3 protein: CAIHPPALEGDTQYF. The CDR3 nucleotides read TGTGCCATCCACCCTCCGGCCTTAGAGGGAGATACGCAGTATTTT.

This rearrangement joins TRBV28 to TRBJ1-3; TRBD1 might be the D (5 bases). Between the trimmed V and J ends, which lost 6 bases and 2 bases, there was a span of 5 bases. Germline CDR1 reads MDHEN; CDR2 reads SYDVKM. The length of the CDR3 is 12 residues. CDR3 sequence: CASRTAGNTIYF. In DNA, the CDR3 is TGTGCCAGCAGGACAGCTGGAAACACCATATATTTT.

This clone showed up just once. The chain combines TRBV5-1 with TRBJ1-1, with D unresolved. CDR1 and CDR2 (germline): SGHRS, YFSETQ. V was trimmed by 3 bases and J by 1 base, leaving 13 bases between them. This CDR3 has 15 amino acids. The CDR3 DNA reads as TGCGCCAGCAGCTCCCCTGGGCGGCCGAACACTGAAGCTTTCTTT. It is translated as CASSSPGRPNTEAFF.

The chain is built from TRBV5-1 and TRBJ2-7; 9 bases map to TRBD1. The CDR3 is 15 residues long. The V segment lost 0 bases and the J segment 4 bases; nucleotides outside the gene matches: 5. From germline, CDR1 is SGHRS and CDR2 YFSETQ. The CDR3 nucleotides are TGCGCCAGCAGCTTGGATCGGGGACAGGGATACGAGCAGTACTTC. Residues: CASSLDRGQGYEQYF.

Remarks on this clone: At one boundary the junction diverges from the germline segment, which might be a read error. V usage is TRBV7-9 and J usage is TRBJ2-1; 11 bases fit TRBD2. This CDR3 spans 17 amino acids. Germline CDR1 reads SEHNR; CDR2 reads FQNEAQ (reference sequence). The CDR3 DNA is TGTGCCAGCAGCTCGGTCACTAGCGGGAGCTCCTACAGTGAGCAGTTCTTC. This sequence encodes CASSSVTSGSSYSEQFF.